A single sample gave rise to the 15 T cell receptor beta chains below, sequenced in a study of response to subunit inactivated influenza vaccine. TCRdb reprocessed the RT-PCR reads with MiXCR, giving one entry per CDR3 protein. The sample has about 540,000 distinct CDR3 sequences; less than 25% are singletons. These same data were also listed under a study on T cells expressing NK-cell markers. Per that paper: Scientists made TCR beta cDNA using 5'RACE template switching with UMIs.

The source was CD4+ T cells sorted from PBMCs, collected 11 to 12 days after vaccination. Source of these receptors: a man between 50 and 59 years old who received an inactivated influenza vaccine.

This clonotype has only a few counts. For the CDR3, the DNA is TGCGCCAGCAGCCAAGGGGGACTCAGGGGGTGGAACACTGAAGCTTTCTTT. This translates into CASSQGGLRGWNTEAFF. The chain is built from TRBV4-3 and TRBJ1-1; 7 nucleotides agree with TRBD1. V lost 1 base, J lost 1 base, and 9 bases stayed unmatched. This CDR3 is built from 17 residues. Per germline, CDR1 LGHNA and CDR2 YSLEER.

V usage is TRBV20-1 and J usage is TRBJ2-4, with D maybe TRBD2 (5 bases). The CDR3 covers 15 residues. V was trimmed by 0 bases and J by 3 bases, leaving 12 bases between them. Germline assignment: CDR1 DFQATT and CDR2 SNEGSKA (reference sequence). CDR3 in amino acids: CSARDTISGKNIQYF. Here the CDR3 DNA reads TGCAGTGCTAGAGATACTATCAGCGGCAAAAACATTCAGTACTTC.

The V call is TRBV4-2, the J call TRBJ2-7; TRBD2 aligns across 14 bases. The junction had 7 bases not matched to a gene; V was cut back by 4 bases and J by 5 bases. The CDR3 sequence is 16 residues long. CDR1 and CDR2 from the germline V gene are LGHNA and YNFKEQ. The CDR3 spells CASSLGTSGRSDEQYF. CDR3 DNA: TGTGCCAGCAGCCTCGGGACTAGCGGGAGATCGGACGAGCAGTACTTC.

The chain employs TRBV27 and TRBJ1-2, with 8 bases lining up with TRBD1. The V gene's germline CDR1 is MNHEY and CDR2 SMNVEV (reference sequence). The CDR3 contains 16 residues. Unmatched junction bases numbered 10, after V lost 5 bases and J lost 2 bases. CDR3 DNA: TGTGCCAGCAGTGGACGGACAGGGATCAGGAACTATGGCTACACCTTC. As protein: CASSGRTGIRNYGYTF.

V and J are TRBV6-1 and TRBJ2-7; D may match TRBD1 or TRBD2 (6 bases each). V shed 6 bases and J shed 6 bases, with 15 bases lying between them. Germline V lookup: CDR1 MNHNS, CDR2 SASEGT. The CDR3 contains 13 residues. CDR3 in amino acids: CASSPGGNSEQYF. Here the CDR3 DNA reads TGTGCCAGCAGCCCCGGGGGCAACTCCGAGCAGTACTTC.

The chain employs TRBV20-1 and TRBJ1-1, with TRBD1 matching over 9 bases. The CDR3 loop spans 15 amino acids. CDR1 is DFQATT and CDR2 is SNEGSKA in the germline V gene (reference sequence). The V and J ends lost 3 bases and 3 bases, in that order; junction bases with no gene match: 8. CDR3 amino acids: CSARHRDRAHTEAFF. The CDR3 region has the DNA TGCAGTGCTAGGCACCGGGACAGGGCCCACACTGAAGCTTTCTTT.

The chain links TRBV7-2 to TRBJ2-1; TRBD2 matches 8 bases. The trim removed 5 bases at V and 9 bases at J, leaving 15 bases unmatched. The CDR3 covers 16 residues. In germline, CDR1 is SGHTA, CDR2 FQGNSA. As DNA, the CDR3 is TGTGCCAGCAGCCTATTACCCGGACTAGCAAAAAGTGAGCAGTTCTTC. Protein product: CASSLLPGLAKSEQFF.

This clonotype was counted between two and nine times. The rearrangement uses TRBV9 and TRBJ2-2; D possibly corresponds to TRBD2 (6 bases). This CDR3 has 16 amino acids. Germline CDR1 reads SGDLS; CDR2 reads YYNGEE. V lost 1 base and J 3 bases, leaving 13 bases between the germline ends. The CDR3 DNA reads TGTGCCAGCAGCGTAACAATCGGGGGTTACACCGGGGAGCTGTTTTTT. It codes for CASSVTIGGYTGELFF.

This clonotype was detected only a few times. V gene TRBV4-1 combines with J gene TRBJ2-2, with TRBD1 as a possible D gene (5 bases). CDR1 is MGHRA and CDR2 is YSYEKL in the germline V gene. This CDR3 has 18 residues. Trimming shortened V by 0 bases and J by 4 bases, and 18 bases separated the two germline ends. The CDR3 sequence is CASSQEVTGPRSTGELFF. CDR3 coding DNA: TGCGCCAGCAGCCAAGAAGTTACAGGACCACGGAGCACCGGGGAGCTGTTTTTT.

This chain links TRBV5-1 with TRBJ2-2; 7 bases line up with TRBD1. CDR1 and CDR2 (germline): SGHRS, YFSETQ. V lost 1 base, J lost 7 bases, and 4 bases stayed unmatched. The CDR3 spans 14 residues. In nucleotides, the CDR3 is TGCGCCAGCAGCTTGAGGGGGCGCGACGGGGAGCTGTTTTTT. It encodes CASSLRGRDGELFF. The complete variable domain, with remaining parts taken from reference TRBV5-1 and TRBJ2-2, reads KAGVTQTPRYLIKTRGQQVTLSCSPISGHRSVSWYQQTPGQGLQFLFEYFSETQRNKGNFPGRFSGRQFSNSRSEMNVSTLELGDSALYLCASSLRGRDGELFFGEGSRLTVL.

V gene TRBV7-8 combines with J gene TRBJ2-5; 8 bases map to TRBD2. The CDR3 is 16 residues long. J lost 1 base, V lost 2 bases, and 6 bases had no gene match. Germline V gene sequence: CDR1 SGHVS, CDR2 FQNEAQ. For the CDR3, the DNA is TGTGCCAGCAGCTTAAGGGCGGGAGGTATCCAAGAGACCCAGTACTTC. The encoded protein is CASSLRAGGIQETQYF.

The CDR3 DNA reads TGTGCCAGCGTTAGCGGCAGGAATGAAAAACTGTTTTTT. This gives the protein CASVSGRNEKLFF. The V gene is TRBV7-8, the J gene TRBJ1-4; D is unresolved. Per germline, CDR1 SGHVS and CDR2 FQNEAQ. This CDR3 has 13 amino acids. V was trimmed by 8 bases and J by 5 bases, leaving 12 bases between them.

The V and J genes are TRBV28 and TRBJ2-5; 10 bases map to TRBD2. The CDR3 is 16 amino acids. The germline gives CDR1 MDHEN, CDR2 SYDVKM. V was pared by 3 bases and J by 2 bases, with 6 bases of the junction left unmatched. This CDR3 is CASSLLLAGIQETQYF. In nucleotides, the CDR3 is TGTGCCAGCAGTTTGTTACTAGCGGGGATACAAGAGACCCAGTACTTC.

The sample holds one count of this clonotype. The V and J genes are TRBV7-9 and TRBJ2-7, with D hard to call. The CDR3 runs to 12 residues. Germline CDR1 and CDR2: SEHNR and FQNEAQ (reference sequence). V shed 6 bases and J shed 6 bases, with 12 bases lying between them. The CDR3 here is CASRKGQAEQYF. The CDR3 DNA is TGTGCCAGCAGAAAAGGCCAGGCCGAGCAGTACTTC.

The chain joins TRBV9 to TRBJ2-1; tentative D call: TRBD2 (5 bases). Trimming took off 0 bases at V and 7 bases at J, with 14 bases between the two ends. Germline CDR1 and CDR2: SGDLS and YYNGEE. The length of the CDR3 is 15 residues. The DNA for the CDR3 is TGTGCCAGCAGCGTAGGGGCTAGCTTAAGGAATGAGCAGTTCTTC. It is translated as CASSVGASLRNEQFF.